The entry below gives a single TCR beta chain sequence along with its context. The CDR3 is 15 residues long. Trimming shortened V by 0 bases and J by 4 bases, and 13 bases separated the two germline ends. CDR1 is SGHRS, CDR2 YFSETQ, per germline. These data originate in a study of blood T cell repertoires in COVID-19. Libraries were prepared by immunoSEQ multiplex PCR; TCRdb keeps only in-frame clonotypes and omits some of them. The table shows about 200,000 clones, with 80% to 85% occurring only once. Those who participated ranged in age from roughly 18 to 89 years and resided in 24 US areas. The chain links TRBV5-1 to TRBJ1-1; tentative D call: TRBD1 (6 bases). The sequence was collected from a woman between 50 and 59 years old with acute COVID-19. Sample: PBMCs or T cells enriched from blood (not recorded which). This CDR3 reads CASSLVGLDSTEAFF. For the CDR3, the DNA is TGCGCCAGCAGCTTGGTAGGCCTGGACAGCACTGAAGCTTTCTTT.